The next 9 T cell receptor beta chains were all read from a single sample in a study of blood T cells in healthy people across ages. The second PCR ran about 6 to 12 cycles with a sample-barcoded 5' primer and J-beta primers. Using its own MiXCR run on the 5' RACE reads, TCRdb lists one record per CDR3 protein. The table lists about 600,000 distinct CDR3 sequences, about 45% of them singletons. Sequenced: blood. These TCRs come from an elderly man in good health.

The genes are TRBV7-2 and TRBJ2-6, with 9 bases fitting TRBD1. In germline, CDR1 is SGHTA, CDR2 FQGNSA. The CDR3 consists of 19 residues. V was pared by 2 bases and J by 2 bases, with 10 bases of the junction left unmatched. Written as DNA, the CDR3 is TGTGCCAGCAGCTTAAGACCGGGACAGGGAAGCGCTGGGGCCAACGTCCTGACTTTC. This encodes CASSLRPGQGSAGANVLTF.

The V gene is TRBV12-3 or TRBV12-4, the J gene TRBJ2-7; D might be TRBD1 or TRBD2, each matching 9 bases. The CDR3 covers 15 residues. Trimming left V 5 bases short and J 6 bases short, with 20 bases between. CDR3 bases: TGTGCCAGCAGTGTCGCTCTAGCGGGACAGGGCGAGCAGTACTTC. Protein product: CASSVALAGQGEQYF.

The rearrangement links TRBV29-1 to TRBJ2-7, with 7 bases aligning to TRBD1. The J call may be incorrect, as the DNA end agrees better with TRBJ2-5. Germline V gene data show CDR1 as SQVTM and CDR2 as ANQGSEA. This CDR3 has 15 residues. The CDR3 coding sequence is TGCAGCGTTTCCATCCCCAGGGGGTTTCAAGAGACCCAGTACTTC. Its translation: CSVSIPRGFQETQYF.

This clonotype was seen repeatedly, ten times or more. This chain joins TRBV6-6 and TRBJ2-7; a possible D gene is TRBD1 (5 bases). Trimming shortened V by 3 bases and J by 2 bases, and 14 bases separated the two germline ends. Germline assignment: CDR1 MNHNY and CDR2 SVGAGI (reference sequence). This CDR3 is built from 15 residues. This CDR3 reads CASSYVTAGTYEQYF. The CDR3 coding sequence is TGTGCCAGCAGTTATGTCACCGCAGGGACCTACGAGCAGTACTTC.

The gene calls are TRBV4-3 and TRBJ2-7; 9 bases fit TRBD1. The J call may be mistaken, given a closer DNA end match to TRBJ2-5. CDR1 and CDR2 (germline): LGHNA, YSLEER. This CDR3 has 16 amino acids. CDR3 region: CASSRQGQGSAQTQYF. CDR3 nucleotide sequence: TGCGCCAGCAGCCGCCAGGGACAGGGATCTGCTCAGACCCAGTACTTC.

The rearrangement joins TRBV30 to TRBJ2-4; the match to TRBD1 covers 7 bases. The CDR3 is made up of 13 amino acids. The trim removed 3 bases at V and 6 bases at J, leaving 5 bases unmatched. CDR1 is GTSNPN and CDR2 is SVGIG in the germline V gene (reference sequence). The CDR3 spells CAWSGTAANIQYF. CDR3 DNA: TGTGCCTGGAGCGGGACAGCCGCAAACATTCAGTACTTC.

The chain links TRBV7-9 to TRBJ1-4; D possibly corresponds to TRBD1 (5 bases). Germline loops: CDR1 SEHNR, CDR2 FQNEAQ (reference sequence). The CDR3 sequence is 15 residues long. V lost 5 bases and J 4 bases, leaving 14 bases between the germline ends. The CDR3 sequence is CASSPGAMNNEKLFF. The CDR3 DNA is TGTGCCAGCAGCCCCGGGGCGATGAATAATGAAAAACTGTTTTTT.

This clonotype was observed a few times. The chain joins TRBV28 to TRBJ2-5; 9 bases fit TRBD1. The CDR3 loop spans 14 amino acids. The V and J ends lost 2 bases and 4 bases, in that order; junction bases with no gene match: 2. Germline CDR1 and CDR2: MDHEN and SYDVKM. Written as DNA, the CDR3 is TGTGCCAGCAGTTTAGGGACAGGGTCAGAGACCCAGTACTTC. Translated: CASSLGTGSETQYF.

On this clonotype itself: The DNA is left out, because the CDR3 cannot be placed on it with certainty; the CDR3 is given as TCRdb lists it. The chain has TRBV29-1 and TRBJ2-3; no check of the table's D call, TRBD2, against the DNA was made. The CDR3 adds up to 14 amino acids, both ends counted. The germline gives CDR1 SQVTM, CDR2 ANQGSEA. CDR3: CSVDVGPGTDTHYF.